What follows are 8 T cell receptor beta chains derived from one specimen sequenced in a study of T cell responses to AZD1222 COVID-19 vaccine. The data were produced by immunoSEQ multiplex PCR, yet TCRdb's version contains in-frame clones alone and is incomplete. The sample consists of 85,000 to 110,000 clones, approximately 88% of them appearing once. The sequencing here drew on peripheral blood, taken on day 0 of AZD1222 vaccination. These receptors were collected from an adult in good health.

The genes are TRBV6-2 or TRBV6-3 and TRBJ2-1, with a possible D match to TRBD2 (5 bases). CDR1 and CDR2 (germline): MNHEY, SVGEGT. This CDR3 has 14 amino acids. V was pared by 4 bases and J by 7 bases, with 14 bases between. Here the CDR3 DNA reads TGTGCCAGCAGTTCCAGCAGCGGCTTAAATGAGCAGTTCTTC. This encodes CASSSSSGLNEQFF.

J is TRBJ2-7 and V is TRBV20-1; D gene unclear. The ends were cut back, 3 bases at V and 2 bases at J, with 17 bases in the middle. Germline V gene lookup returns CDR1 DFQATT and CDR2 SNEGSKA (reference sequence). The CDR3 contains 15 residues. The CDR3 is CSASIARTPTYEQYF. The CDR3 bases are TGCAGTGCTAGTATCGCGCGGACCCCAACCTACGAGCAGTACTTC.

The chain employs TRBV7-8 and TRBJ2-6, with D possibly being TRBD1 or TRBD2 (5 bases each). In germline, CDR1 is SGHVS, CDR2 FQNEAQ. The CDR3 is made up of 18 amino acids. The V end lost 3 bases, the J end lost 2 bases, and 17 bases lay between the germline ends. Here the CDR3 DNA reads TGTGCCAGCAGCTTTGGCAGGGCGGGTCGTCCTGGGGCCAACGTCCTGACTTTC. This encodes CASSFGRAGRPGANVLTF.

CDR3 sequence: CASSPPPGAGGYTF. CDR3 DNA: TGTGCCAGCAGTCCCCCGCCGGGGGCAGGTGGCTACACCTTC. This chain links TRBV27 with TRBJ1-2; a weak D match, TRBD1 (6 bases). V lost 5 bases to trimming and J lost 7 bases, with 17 bases between them. Germline V gene data show CDR1 as MNHEY and CDR2 as SMNVEV (reference sequence). The CDR3 totals 14 residues.

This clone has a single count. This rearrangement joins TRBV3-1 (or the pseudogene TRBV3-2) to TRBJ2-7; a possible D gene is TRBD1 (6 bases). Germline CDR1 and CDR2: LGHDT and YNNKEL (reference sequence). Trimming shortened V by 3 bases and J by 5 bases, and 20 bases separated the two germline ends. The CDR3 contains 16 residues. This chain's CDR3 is CASSQRVGHRAHEQYF. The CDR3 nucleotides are TGTGCCAGCAGCCAGAGGGTTGGGCACAGGGCCCACGAGCAGTACTTC.

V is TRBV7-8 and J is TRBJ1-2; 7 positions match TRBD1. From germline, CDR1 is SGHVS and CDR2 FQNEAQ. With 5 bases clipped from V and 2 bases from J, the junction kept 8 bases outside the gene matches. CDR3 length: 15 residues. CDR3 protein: CASSLTETGNYGYTF. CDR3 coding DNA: TGTGCCAGCAGCCTAACCGAGACAGGGAACTATGGCTACACCTTC.

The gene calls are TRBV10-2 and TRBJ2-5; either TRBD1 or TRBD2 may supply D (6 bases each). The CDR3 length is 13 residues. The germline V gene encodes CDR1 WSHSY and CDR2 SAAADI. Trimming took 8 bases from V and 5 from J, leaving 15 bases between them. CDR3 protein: CASYGGRWETQYF. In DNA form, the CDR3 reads TGCGCCAGCTACGGGGGCCGTTGGGAGACCCAGTACTTC.

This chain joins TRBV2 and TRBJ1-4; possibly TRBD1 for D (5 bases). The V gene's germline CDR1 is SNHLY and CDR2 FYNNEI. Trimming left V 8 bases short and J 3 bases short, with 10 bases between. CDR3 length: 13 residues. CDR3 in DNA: TGTGCCAGCGCAGGGCGGGCTAATGAAAAACTGTTTTTT. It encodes CASAGRANEKLFF.